This T cell receptor (beta chain) was documented in a study of cytomegalovirus exposure and HLA in healthy donors. Vbeta (60) and Jbeta (13) primers were used in the PCR. Profiling relied on immunoSEQ multiplex PCR, and the TCRdb table lists in-frame clones only, not all of them. The sample includes over 150,000 clones, around four fifths seen only once; the top ten take roughly 3.7%. Germline V gives CDR1 LNHDA, CDR2 SQIVND (reference sequence). V dropped 6 bases and J dropped 4; count of bases not matched to a gene: 5. This CDR3 comprises 13 residues. Study-wide findings and caveats: Sequencing probably produced one cluster of sequence variants that were highly shared. A few V segments could not be told apart, such as TRBV6-2 and TRBV6-3, and were left out. It was around 160 TCR beta chains that were listed as cytomegalovirus-associated. In a later analysis, productive TCRs from donors in an Asian-associated ancestry cluster reportedly carried fewer N-insertions than the cohort mean.

For this clone: The antigen is undetermined. Other DNA sequences from this sample encode an identical CDR3 as well.

The J gene is TRBJ2-7, the V gene TRBV19; 8 bases line up with TRBD1. The TCR comes from a woman aged 60 to 75 in good health and CMV-seropositive. The specimen sequenced was PBMCs. Here the CDR3 DNA reads TGTGCCAGTAGCACAGGGGGATCTTACGAGCAGTACTTC. Protein: CASSTGGSYEQYF.